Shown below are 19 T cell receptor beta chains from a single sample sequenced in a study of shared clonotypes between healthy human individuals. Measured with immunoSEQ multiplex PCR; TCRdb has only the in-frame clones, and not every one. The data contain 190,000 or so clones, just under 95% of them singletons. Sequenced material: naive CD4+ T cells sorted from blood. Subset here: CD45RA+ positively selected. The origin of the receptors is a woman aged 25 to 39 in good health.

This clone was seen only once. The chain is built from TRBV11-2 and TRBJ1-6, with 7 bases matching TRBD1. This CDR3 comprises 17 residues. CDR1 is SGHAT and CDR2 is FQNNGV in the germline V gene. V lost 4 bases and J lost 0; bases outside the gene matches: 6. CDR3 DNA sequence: TGTGCCAGCAGCTCCCCCCGGGACAGCTCCTATAATTCACCCCTCCACTTT. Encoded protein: CASSSPRDSSYNSPLHF.

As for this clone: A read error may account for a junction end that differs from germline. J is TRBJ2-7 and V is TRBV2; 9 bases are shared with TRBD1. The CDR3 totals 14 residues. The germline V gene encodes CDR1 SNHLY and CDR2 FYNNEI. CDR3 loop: CASSEGTGPYEQYF. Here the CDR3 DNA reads TGTGCCAGCAGCGAAGGGACAGGGCCCTACGAGCAGTACTTC.

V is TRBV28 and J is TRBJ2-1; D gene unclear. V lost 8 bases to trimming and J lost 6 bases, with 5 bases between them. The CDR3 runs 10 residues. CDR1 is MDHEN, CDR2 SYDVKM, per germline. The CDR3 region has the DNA TGTGCCAGCGGCCTCAATGAGCAGTTCTTC. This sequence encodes CASGLNEQFF.

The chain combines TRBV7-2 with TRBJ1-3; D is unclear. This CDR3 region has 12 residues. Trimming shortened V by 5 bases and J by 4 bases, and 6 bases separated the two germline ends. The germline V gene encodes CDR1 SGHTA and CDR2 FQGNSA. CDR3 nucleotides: TGTGCCAGCAGCGGGCGCGGAAACACCATATATTTT. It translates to CASSGRGNTIYF. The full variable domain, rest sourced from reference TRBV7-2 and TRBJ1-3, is GAGVSQSPSNKVTEKGKDVELRCDPISGHTALYWYRQSLGQGLEFLIYFQGNSAPDKSGLPSDRFSAERTGGSVSTLTIQRTQQEDSAVYLCASSGRGNTIYFGEGSWLTVV.

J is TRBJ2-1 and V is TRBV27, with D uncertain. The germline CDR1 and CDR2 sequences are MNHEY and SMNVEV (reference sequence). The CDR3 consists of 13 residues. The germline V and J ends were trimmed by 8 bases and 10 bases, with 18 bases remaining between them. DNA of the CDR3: TGTGCCAGCGGTATCTTCTCCGGCGGAGAGCAGTTCTTC. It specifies CASGIFSGGEQFF.

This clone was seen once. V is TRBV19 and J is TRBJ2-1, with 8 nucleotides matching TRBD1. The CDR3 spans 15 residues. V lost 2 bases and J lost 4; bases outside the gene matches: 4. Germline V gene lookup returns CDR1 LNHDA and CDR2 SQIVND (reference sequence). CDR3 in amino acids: CASSISQGAYNEQFF. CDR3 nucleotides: TGTGCCAGTAGTATAAGCCAGGGGGCTTACAATGAGCAGTTCTTC.

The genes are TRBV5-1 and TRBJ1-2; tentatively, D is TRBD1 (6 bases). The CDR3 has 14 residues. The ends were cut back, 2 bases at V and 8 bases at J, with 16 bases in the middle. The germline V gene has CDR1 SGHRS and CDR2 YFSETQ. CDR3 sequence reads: CASSFMGRGSGYTF. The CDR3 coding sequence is TGCGCCAGCAGCTTCATGGGTAGGGGGTCCGGCTACACCTTC.

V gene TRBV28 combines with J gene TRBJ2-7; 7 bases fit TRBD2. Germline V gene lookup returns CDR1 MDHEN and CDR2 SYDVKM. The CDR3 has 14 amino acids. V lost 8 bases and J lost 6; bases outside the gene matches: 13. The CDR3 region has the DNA TGTGCCAGCGGGATATCGGGGGGACTTACCGAGCAGTACTTC. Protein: CASGISGGLTEQYF.

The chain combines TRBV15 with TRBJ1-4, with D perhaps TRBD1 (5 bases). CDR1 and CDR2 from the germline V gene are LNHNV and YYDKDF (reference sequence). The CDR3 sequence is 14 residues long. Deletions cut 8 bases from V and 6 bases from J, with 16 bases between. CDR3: CATALGGGDEKLFF. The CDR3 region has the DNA TGTGCCACCGCCCTCGGGGGAGGGGATGAAAAACTGTTTTTT. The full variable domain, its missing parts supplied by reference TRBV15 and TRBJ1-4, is DAMVIQNPRYQVTQFGKPVTLSCSQTLNHNVMYWYQQKSSQAPKLLFHYYDKDFNNEADTPDNFQSRRPNTSFCFLDIRSPGLGDTAMYLCATALGGGDEKLFFGSGTQLSVL.

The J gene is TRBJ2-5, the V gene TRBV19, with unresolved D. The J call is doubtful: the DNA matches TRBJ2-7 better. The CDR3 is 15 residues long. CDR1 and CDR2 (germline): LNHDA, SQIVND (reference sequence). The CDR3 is CASSPSYSYSYEQYF. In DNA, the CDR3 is TGTGCCAGTAGTCCCTCGTATAGCTACTCCTACGAGCAGTACTTC.

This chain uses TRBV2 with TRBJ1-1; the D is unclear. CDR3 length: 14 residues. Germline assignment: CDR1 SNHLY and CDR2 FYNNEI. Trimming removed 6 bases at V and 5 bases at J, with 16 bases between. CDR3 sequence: CASRETRMRTEAFF. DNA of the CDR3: TGTGCCAGCAGGGAGACACGCATGAGGACTGAAGCTTTCTTT.

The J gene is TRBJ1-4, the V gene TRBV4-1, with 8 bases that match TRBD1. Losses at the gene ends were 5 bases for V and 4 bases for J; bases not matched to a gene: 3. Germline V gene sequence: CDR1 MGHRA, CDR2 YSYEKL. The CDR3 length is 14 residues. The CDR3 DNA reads TGCGCCAGCAGCTCCGACAGGGGTAATGAAAAACTGTTTTTT. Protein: CASSSDRGNEKLFF.

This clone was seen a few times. In DNA form, the CDR3 reads TGTGCCAGCAGATCCGGCTACGAGCAGTACTTC. It specifies CASRSGYEQYF. The chain links TRBV28 to TRBJ2-7, with no clear D. The CDR3 loop spans 11 amino acids. V lost 6 bases and J 3 bases, leaving 6 bases between the germline ends. Germline CDR1 MDHEN, CDR2 SYDVKM.

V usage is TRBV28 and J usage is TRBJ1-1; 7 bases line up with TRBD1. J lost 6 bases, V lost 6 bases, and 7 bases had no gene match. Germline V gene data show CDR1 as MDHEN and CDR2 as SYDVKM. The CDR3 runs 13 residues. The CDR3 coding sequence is TGTGCCAGCAGAGCACAGGGGTCGGCTGAAGCTTTCTTT. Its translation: CASRAQGSAEAFF.

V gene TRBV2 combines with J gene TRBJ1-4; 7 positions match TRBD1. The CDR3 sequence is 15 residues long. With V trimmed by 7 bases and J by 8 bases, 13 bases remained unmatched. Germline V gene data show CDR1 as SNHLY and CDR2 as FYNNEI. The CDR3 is CASTALDGQEEKLFF. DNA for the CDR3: TGTGCCAGCACCGCCTTAGATGGACAGGAGGAAAAACTGTTTTTT.

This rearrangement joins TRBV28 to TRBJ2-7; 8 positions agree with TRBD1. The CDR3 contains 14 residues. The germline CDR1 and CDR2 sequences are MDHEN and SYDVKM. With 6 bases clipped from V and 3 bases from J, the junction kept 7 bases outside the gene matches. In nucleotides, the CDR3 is TGTGCCAGCAGGACCGGGACAGGCTTCTACGAGCAGTACTTC. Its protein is CASRTGTGFYEQYF. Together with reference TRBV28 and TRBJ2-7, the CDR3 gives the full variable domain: DVKVTQSSRYLVKRTGEKVFLECVQDMDHENMFWYRQDPGLGLRLIYFSYDVKMKEKGDIPEGYSVSREKKERFSLILESASTNQTSMYLCASRTGTGFYEQYFGPGTRLTVT.

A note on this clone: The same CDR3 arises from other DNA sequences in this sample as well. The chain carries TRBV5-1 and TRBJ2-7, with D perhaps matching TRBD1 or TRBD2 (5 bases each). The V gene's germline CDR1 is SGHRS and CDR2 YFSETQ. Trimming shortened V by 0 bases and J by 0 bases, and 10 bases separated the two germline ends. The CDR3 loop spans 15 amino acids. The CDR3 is CASSLAAGSSYEQYF. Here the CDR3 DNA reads TGCGCCAGCAGCTTGGCGGCAGGGAGCTCCTACGAGCAGTACTTC.

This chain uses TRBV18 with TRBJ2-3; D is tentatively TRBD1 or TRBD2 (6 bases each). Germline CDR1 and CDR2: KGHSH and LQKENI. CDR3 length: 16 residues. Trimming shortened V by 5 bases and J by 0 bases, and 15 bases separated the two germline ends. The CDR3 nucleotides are TGTGCCAGCTCAGCCACTACAGGGACTAGCACAGATACGCAGTATTTT. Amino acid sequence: CASSATTGTSTDTQYF.

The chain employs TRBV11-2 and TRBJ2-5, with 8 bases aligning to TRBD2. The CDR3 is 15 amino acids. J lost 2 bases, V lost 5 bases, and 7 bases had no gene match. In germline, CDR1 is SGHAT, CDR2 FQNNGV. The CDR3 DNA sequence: TGTGCCAGCAGCCTGCGGACTAGCCAACAAGAGACCCAGTACTTC. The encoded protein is CASSLRTSQQETQYF.